This T cell receptor beta chain was observed in a study of CXCR3-negative and CXCR3-positive naive CD8 T cells. At the level of the study: Cumulative TRB read yield was roughly 150 million, averaging about 1.5 +/- 0.3 million per library. General study points: Higher TRB CDR3 hydrophobicity marked CXCR3-positive naive cells relative to CXCR3-negative naive cells. Memory CD8+ cells showed much lower diversity, while both naive subsets displayed comparably high diversity.

In regard to this clonotype: The antigen is undetermined.

The CDR3 covers 18 residues. The germline V gene has CDR1 MNHEY and CDR2 SVGEGT. The libraries of TRB cDNA were constructed through 5' RACE using UMI labels. TCRdb reprocessed the 5' RACE reads, with one entry per CDR3 protein and no DNA. The sample has some 130,000 distinct CDR3 sequences. Sorts performed in triplicate captured hundreds of thousands of cells each from every CD8+ T cell subset. CD45RO-CCR7+CD27+CD95- marked naive CD8+ T cells. The receptor's source is a human donor in good health. Some clones in this sample may be carry-over from other donors' samples. The chain carries TRBV6-2 or TRBV6-3 and TRBJ2-1; TCRdb returns TRBD1, unconfirmable since there is no DNA. Sequenced sample: naive CXCR3+ CD8+ T cells from blood. Subset in this sample: CD45RO-CCR7+CD27+CD95- naive CD8+ T cells expressing CXCR3 (TNR3+). The CDR3 spells CASSYTEGQGERNNEQFF.